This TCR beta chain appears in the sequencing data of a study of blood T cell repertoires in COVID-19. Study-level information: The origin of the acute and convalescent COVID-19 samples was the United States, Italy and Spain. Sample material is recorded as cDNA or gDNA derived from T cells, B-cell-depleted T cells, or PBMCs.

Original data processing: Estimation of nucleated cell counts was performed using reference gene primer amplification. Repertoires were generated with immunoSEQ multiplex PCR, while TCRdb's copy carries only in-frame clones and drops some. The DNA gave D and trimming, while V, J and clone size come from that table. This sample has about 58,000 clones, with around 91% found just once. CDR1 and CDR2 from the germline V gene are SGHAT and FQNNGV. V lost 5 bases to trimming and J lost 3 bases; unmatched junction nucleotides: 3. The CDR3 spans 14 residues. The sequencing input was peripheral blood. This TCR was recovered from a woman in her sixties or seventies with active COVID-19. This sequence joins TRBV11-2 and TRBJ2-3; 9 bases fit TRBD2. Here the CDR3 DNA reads TGTGCCAGCAGCGAGCGGGGGGTGACAGATACGCAGTATTTT. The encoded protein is CASSERGVTDTQYF. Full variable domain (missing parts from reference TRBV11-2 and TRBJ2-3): EAGVAQSPRYKIIEKRQSVAFWCNPISGHATLYWYQQILGQGPKLLIQFQNNGVVDDSQLPKDRFSAERLKGVDSTLKIQPAKLEDSAVYLCASSERGVTDTQYFGPGTRLTVL.